A selection of T cell receptor beta chains follows, all from one sample in a study of CD8 T cells in Susac syndrome. MiXCR was run by TCRdb on the immunoSEQ multiplex PCR reads, yielding one entry per CDR3 protein. The sample includes approximately 270,000 distinct CDR3 sequences, 85% to 95% of them seen just once. The sample comprised CD4+ T cells from PBMCs. These receptors were taken from a human donor with multiple sclerosis. The CDR3 runs from the conserved cysteine through the conserved F or W. The D gene is left open where the match is weak. Clone sizes are given selectively: once, few, many, or a class where the clone is expanded.

d_gene	v_gene	j_gene	abundance	CDR3nt	CDR3aa
NA	TRBV30	TRBJ2-1	NA	TGTGCCTGGACTCCCGAGGCTAGCGCGAGGCAGTTCTTC	CAWTPEASARQFF
TRBD2	TRBV9	TRBJ2-3	NA	TGTGCCAGCAGCGCCTTAGCGGGAGGAACAGATACGCAGTATTTT	CASSALAGGTDTQYF
TRBD2	TRBV27	TRBJ2-1	NA	TGTGCCAGCGGTACTAGCGCGACCTACAATGAGCAGTTCTTC	CASGTSATYNEQFF
NA	TRBV7-6	TRBJ2-5	NA	TGTGCCAGCAGCTTATACGGTGGGGGCAAGGAGACCCAGTACTTC	CASSLYGGGKETQYF
NA	TRBV25-1	TRBJ1-1	NA	TGTGCCAGCAGTGAGTTGGTCGCGGGAAGCACTGAAGCTTTCTTT	CASSELVAGSTEAFF
TRBD1	TRBV5-1	TRBJ2-5	NA	TGCGCCAGCAGCTTGCTCGGACAGGGGTACCAAGAGACCCAGTACTTC	CASSLLGQGYQETQYF
TRBD1	TRBV15	TRBJ2-4	once	TGTGCCACCAGTATGGGTCGGGGACAGGAGAAAAACATTCAGTACTTC	CATSMGRGQEKNIQYF
NA	TRBV30	TRBJ2-1	NA	TGTGCCTGGAGTTCCTTGAGCTCCTACAATGAGCAGTTCTTC	CAWSSLSSYNEQFF
NA	TRBV20-1	TRBJ1-5	NA	TGCAGTGCTAGACGCGGACCTAGGGGCAATCAGCCCCAGCATTTT	CSARRGPRGNQPQHF
TRBD2	TRBV12-3/TRBV12-4	TRBJ2-5	NA	TGTGCCAGCAGTCCCCTAGCGGGAGGGTACGAGACCCAGTACTTC	CASSPLAGGYETQYF
NA	TRBV7-8	TRBJ1-4	NA	TGTGCCAGCAGCTCGTATGAAAAACTGTTTTTT	CASSSYEKLFF
TRBD1	TRBV12-3/TRBV12-4	TRBJ1-5	NA	TGTGCCAGCAGCCCTGAGGTGACAGGGGGCCGAAGCAATCAGCCCCAGCATTTT	CASSPEVTGGRSNQPQHF
NA	TRBV9	TRBJ1-6	NA	TGTGCCAGCAGCGTAGGGCATGGTAATTCACCCCTCCACTTT	CASSVGHGNSPLHF
NA	TRBV7-2	TRBJ2-7	NA	TGTGCCAGCAGCGCCCTGGGGGCTTCCTACGAGCAGTACTTC	CASSALGASYEQYF
TRBD1	TRBV20-1	TRBJ2-4	NA	TGCAGTACAGGGGTCGAAAACATTCAGTACTTC	CSTGVENIQYF
NA	TRBV2	TRBJ2-2	NA	TGTGCCAGCAGTCCCCAGGGCCACGGCGGGGAGCTGTTTTTT	CASSPQGHGGELFF
TRBD2	TRBV7-7	TRBJ2-5	few	TGTGCTAGCAGCCTAGGACTAGCCGGGGGAGAGACCCAGTACTTC	CASSLGLAGGETQYF
NA	TRBV7-2	TRBJ1-2	NA	TGTGCCAGCAGCCGAGGGGACAACTATGGCTACACCTTC	CASSRGDNYGYTF
NA	TRBV7-8	TRBJ2-5	NA	TGTGCCAGCAGCTTGAGGCAGCTAGAAGAGACCCAGTACTTC	CASSLRQLEETQYF